This entry concerns a single T cell receptor (beta chain). Because the CDR3's place on the DNA is in doubt, the DNA is left out and the CDR3 is given as listed by TCRdb. This sample was taken from a study of T cell changes during pregnancy in multiple sclerosis. Sequencing used immunoSEQ multiplex PCR; TCRdb keeps in-frame clones, though not all of them. Of 55,000 to 85,000 clones listed, about 90% are singletons. Termini included, the CDR3 measures 15 amino acids. CDR1 and CDR2 (germline): MNHEY, SMNVEV (reference sequence). The sequencing used peripheral blood, collected after pregnancy. The genes are TRBV27 and TRBJ2-7; the table names TRBD2, a call not compared with the DNA. The receptor comes from a female donor with multiple sclerosis, enrolled in a pregnancy study. The CDR3 is CASSFGAGGLYEQYF.